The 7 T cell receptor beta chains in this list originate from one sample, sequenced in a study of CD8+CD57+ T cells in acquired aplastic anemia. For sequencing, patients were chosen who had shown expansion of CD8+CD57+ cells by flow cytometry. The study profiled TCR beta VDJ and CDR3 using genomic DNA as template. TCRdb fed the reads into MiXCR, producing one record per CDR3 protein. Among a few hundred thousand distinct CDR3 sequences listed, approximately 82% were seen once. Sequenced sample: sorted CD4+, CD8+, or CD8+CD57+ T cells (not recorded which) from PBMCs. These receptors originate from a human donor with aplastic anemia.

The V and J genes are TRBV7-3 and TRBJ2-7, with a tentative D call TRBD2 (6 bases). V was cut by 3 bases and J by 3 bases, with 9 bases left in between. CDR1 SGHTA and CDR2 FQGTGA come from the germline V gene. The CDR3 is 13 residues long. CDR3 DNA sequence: TGTGCCAGCAGCTTTACTAGCAACTACGAGCAGTACTTC. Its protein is CASSFTSNYEQYF.

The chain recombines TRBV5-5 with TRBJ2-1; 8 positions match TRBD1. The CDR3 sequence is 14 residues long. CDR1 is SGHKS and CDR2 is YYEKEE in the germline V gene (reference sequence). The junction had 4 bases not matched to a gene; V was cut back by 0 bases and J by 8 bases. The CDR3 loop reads CASSLDRGNYEQFF. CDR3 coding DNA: TGTGCCAGCAGCTTGGACAGGGGGAATTATGAGCAGTTCTTC.

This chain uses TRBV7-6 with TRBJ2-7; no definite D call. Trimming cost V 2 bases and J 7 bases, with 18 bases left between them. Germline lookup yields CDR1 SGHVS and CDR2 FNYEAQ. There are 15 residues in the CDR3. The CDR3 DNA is TGTGCCAGCAGCTTACTTCCGAGCTCCTACAATGAGCAGTACGTC. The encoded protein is CASSLLPSSYNEQYV.

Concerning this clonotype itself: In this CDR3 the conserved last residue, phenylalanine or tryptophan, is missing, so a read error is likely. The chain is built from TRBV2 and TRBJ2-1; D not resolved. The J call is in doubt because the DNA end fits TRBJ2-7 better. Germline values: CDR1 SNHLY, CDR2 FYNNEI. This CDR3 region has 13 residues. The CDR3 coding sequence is TGTGCCAGCAGCTTAGTGCGCGGCCACGAGCAGTACTCC. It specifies CASSLVRGHEQYS.

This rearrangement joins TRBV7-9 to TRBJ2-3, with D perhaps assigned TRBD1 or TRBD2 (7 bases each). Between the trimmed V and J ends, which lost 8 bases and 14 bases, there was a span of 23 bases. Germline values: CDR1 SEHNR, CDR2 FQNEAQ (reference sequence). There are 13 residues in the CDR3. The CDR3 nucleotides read TGTGCCAGCGGGGACGGGGGGACAGATGCGACGTATTTT. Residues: CASGDGGTDATYF.

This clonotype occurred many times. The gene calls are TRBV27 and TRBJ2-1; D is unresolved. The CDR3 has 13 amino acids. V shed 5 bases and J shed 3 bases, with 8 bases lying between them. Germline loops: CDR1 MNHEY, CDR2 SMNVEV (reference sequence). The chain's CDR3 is CASSLAVYNEQFF. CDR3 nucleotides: TGTGCCAGCAGTCTTGCGGTCTACAATGAGCAGTTCTTC.

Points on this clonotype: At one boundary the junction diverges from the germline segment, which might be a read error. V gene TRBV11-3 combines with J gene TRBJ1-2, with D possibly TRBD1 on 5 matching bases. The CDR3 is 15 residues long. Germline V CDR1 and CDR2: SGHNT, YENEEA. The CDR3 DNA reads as TGTGCCAGCAGCGTAGATCTGACAGCGAACTATGGCTACACCTTC. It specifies CASSVDLTANYGYTF.